Reported below is one T cell receptor beta chain. Its target is not known. The source of the sample is a study of T cell responses to AZD1222 COVID-19 vaccine. Whole-study findings and limits: Nearly half of spike-specific TCRs reportedly target unmutated variant regions. Recipients of two AZD1222 doses showed rising Spike-specific TCR breadth and depth. Only five or six AZD1222 recipients were seropositive at baseline. Donors skewed white British and female; clonal diversity was possibly underestimated.

V dropped 6 bases and J dropped 9 bases, with 11 bases sitting between them. The CDR3 contains 11 residues. The assay was immunoSEQ multiplex PCR, and TCRdb's table has in-frame clones only and misses some. The table shows some 120,000 clones, with around nine tenths occurring only once. The receptor was derived from an adult who received the MenACWY meningococcal vaccine as a control. Sequenced material: peripheral blood, taken 28 days after the second dose of the MenACWY control vaccine. The chain has TRBV12-3 or TRBV12-4 and TRBJ1-1; D perhaps matches TRBD1 (5 bases). CDR3 sequence: CASSLGGKAFF. The CDR3 DNA is TGTGCCAGCAGCCTGGGGGGGAAAGCTTTCTTT.